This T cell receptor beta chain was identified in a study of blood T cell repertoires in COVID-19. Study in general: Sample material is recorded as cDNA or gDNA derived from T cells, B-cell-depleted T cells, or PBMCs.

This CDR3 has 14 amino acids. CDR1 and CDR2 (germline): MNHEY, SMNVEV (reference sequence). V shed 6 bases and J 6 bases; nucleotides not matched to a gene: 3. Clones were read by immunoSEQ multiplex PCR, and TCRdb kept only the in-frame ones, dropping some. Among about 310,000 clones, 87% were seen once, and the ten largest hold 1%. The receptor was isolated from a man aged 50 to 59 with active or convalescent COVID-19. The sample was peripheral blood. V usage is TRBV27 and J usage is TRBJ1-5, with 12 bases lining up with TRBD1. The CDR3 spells CASSGTGGGQPQHF. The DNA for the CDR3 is TGTGCCAGCAGCGGGACAGGGGGCGGTCAGCCCCAGCATTTT.